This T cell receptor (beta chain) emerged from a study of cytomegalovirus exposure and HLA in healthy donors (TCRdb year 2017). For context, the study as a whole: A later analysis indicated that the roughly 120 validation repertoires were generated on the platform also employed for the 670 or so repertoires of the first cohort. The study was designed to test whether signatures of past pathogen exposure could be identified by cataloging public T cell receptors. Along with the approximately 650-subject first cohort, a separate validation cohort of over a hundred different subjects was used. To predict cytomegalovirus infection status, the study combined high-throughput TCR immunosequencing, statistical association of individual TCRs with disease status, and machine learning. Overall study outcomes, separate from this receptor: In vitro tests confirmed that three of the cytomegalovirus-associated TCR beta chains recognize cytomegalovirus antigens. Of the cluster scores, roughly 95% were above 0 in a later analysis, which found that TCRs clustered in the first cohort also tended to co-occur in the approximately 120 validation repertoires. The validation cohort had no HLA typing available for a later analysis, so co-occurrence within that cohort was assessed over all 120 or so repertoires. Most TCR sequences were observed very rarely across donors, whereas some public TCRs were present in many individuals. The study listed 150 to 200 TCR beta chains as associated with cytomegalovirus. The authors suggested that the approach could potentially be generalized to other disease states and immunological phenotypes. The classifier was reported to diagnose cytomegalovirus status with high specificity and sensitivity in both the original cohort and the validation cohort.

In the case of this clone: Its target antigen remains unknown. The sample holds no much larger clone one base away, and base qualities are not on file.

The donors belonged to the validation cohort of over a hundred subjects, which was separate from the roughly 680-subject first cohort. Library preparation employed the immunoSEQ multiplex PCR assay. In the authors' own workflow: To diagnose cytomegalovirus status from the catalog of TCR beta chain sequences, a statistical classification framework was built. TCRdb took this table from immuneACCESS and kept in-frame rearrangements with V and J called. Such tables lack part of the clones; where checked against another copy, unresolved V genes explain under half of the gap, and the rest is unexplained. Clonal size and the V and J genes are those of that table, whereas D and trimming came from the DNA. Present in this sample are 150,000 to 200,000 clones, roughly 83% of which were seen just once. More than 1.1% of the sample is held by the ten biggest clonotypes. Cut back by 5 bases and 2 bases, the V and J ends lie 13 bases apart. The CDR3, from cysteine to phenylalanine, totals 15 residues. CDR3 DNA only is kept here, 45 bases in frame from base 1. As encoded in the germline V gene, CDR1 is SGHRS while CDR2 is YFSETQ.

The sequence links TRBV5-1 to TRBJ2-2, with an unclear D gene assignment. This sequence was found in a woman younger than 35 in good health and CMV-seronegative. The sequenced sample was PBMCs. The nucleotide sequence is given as TGCGCCAGCAGTGAGTCACTTTCCAACACCGGGGAGCTGTTTTTT. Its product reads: CASSESLSNTGELFF. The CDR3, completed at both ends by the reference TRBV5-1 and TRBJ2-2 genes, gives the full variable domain KAGVTQTPRYLIKTRGQQVTLSCSPISGHRSVSWYQQTPGQGLQFLFEYFSETQRNKGNFPGRFSGRQFSNSRSEMNVSTLELGDSALYLCASSESLSNTGELFFGEGSRLTVL.